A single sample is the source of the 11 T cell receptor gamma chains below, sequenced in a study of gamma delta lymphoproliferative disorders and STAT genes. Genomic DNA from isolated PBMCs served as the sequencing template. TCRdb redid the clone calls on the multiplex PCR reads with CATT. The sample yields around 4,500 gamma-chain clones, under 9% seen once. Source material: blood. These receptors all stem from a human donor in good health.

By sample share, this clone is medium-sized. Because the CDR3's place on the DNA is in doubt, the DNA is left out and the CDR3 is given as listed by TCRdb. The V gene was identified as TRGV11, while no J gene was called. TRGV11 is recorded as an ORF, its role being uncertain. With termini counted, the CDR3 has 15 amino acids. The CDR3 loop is CTTVPAGLGLGKKLF.

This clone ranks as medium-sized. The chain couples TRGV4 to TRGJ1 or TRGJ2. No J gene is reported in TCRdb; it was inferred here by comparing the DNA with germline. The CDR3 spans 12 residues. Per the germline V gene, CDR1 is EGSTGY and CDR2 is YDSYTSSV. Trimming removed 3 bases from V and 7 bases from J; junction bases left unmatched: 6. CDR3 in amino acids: CATWDPGYKKLF. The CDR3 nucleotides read TGTGCCACCTGGGATCCGGGGTATAAGAAACTCTTT.

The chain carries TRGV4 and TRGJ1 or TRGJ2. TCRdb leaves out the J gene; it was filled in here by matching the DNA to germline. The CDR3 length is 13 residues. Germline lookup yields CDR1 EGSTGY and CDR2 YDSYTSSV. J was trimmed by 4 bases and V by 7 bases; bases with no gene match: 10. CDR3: CATCLGTYYKKLF. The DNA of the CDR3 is TGTGCCACCTGTTTAGGGACATATTATAAGAAACTCTTT.

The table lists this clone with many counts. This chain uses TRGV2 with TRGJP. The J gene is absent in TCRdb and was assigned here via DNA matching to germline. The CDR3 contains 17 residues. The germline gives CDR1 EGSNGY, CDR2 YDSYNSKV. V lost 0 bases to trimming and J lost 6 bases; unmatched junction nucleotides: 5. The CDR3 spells CATWDGLSELGKKIKVF. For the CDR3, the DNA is TGTGCCACCTGGGACGGGCTTTCAGAGTTGGGCAAAAAAATCAAGGTATTT.

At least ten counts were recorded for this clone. CDR3 amino acids: CAFLWGPHYKKLF. The CDR3 nucleotides are TGTGCCTTCTTGTGGGGGCCTCACTATAAGAAACTCTTT. The chain links TRGV9 to TRGJ1 or TRGJ2. No J gene was available from TCRdb, and it was assigned here by a germline match of the DNA. Germline V CDR1 and CDR2: GITISATS, ISYDGTV (reference sequence). V lost 10 bases to trimming and J lost 7 bases; unmatched junction nucleotides: 16. This CDR3 is 13 amino acids long.

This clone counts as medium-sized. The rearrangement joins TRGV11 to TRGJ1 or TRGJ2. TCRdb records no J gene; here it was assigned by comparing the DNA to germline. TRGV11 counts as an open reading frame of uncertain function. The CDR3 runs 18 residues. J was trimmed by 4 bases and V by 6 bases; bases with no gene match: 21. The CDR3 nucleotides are TGTGCCTGCTGGATTCAATTCGGGGGGCACAGTTTCTATTATAAGAAACTCTTT. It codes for CACWIQFGGHSFYYKKLF.

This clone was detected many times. The DNA for the CDR3 is TGTGCCTTGTGGGAGGTGCAAGATAAGAAACTCTTT. Translated, it gives CALWEVQDKKLF. V usage is TRGV9 and J usage is TRGJ1 or TRGJ2. The J gene, left out of TCRdb, was set here by checking the DNA against germline. V shed 0 bases and J 8 bases; nucleotides not matched to a gene: 4. CDR1 and CDR2 from the germline V gene are GITISATS and ISYDGTV (reference sequence). The CDR3 has 12 amino acids.

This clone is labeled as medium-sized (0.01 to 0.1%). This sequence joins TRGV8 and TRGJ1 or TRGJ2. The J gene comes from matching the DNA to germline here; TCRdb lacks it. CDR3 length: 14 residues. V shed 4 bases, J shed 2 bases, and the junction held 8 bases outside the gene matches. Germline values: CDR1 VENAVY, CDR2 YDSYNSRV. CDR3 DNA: TGTGCCACCTGGGACCAAATAGATTATTATAAGAAACTCTTT. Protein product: CATWDQIDYYKKLF.

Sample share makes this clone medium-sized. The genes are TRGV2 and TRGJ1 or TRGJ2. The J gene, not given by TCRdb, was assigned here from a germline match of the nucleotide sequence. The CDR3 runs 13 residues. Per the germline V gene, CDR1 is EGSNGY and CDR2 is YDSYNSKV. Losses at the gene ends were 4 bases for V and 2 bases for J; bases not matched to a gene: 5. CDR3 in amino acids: CATWEKYYYKKLF. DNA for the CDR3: TGTGCCACCTGGGAAAAATATTATTATAAGAAACTCTTT.

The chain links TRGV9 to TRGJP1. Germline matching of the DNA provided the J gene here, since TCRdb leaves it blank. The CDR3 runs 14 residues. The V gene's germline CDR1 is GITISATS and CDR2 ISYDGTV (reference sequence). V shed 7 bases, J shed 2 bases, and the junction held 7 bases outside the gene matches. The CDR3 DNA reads TGTGCCTTGTGTGTGGGAACCACTGGTTGGTTCAAGATATTT. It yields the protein CALCVGTTGWFKIF.

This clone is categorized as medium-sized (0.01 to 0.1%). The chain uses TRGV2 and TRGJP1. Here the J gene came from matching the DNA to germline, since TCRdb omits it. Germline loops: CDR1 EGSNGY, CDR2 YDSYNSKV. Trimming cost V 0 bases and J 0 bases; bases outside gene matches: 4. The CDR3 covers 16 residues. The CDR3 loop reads CATWDGPHTTGWFKIF. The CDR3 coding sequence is TGTGCCACCTGGGACGGGCCCCATACCACTGGTTGGTTCAAGATATTT.